Following are 18 T cell receptor beta chains from one sample sequenced in a study of blood T cell repertoires in COVID-19. Measured with immunoSEQ multiplex PCR; TCRdb has only the in-frame clones, and not every one. The sample shows some 52,000 clones, approximately 84% of them seen only once. The sample was peripheral blood. All receptors come from a human donor in a cohort sampled during active COVID-19.

This sequence joins TRBV5-4 and TRBJ1-3; possible D gene TRBD1, 6 bases. The CDR3 contains 16 residues. The ends were cut back, 2 bases at V and 0 bases at J, with 12 bases in the middle. Germline V lookup: CDR1 SGHNT, CDR2 YYREEE (reference sequence). The CDR3: CASSLGGTSSGNTIYF. DNA for the CDR3: TGTGCCAGCAGCTTAGGGGGAACAAGCTCTGGAAACACCATATATTTT. The variable domain in full, completed from reference TRBV5-4 and TRBJ1-3, reads ETGVTQSPTHLIKTRGQQVTLRCSSQSGHNTVSWYQQALGQGPQFIFQYYREEENGRGNFPPRFSGLQFPNYSSELNVNALELDDSALYLCASSLGGTSSGNTIYFGEGSWLTVV.

The gene calls are TRBV6-1 and TRBJ2-5; possible D gene TRBD1, 6 bases. Trimming pared 1 base from V and 2 bases from J, leaving 11 bases between. This CDR3 has 15 residues. Per the germline V gene, CDR1 is MNHNS and CDR2 is SASEGT. The CDR3 here is CASSEEGQRQETQYF. The CDR3 DNA sequence: TGTGCCAGCAGTGAAGAAGGACAGAGACAAGAGACCCAGTACTTC.

J is TRBJ2-2 and V is TRBV12-5, with 7 bases fitting TRBD2. Germline lookup yields CDR1 LGHNT and CDR2 FRNRAP. This CDR3 is 15 amino acids long. Trimming took 5 bases from V and 7 from J; bases not matched to a gene: 10. CDR3 nucleotides: TGTGCTAGTGGTATTACCGGCGGGAGAATCGGGGAGCTGTTTTTT. Residues: CASGITGGRIGELFF.

This rearrangement joins TRBV27 to TRBJ1-4; no reliable D call. CDR3 length: 16 residues. The germline gives CDR1 MNHEY, CDR2 SMNVEV (reference sequence). V was trimmed by 3 bases and J by 0 bases, leaving 11 bases between them. The DNA of the CDR3 is TGTGCCAGCAGTTTCCGGACTCCTGCAACTAATGAAAAACTGTTTTTT. Amino acid sequence: CASSFRTPATNEKLFF.

The rearrangement joins TRBV6-5 to TRBJ1-2; 7 nucleotides line up with TRBD1. The length of the CDR3 is 12 residues. After removal of 10 bases from V and 4 bases from J, the junction contained 6 bases not matched to a gene. Germline V lookup: CDR1 MNHEY, CDR2 SVGAGI. For the CDR3, the DNA is TGTGCCACCGGGACAGACCCCTATGGCTACACCTTC. Amino acids: CATGTDPYGYTF.

The gene calls are TRBV14 and TRBJ1-2; the match to TRBD1 covers 12 bases. V lost 4 bases to trimming and J lost 8 bases; unmatched junction nucleotides: 8. This CDR3 region has 15 residues. Germline assignment: CDR1 SGHDN and CDR2 FVKESK. CDR3 DNA: TGTGCCAGCAGCCCCGCGGGACAGGGGGCAATCGGCTACACCTTC. Translating it yields CASSPAGQGAIGYTF.

The genes are TRBV6-2 or TRBV6-3 and TRBJ1-3, with D possibly TRBD1 on 6 matching bases. CDR1 and CDR2 from the germline V gene are MNHEY and SVGEGT. The CDR3 covers 16 residues. V was pared by 2 bases and J by 0 bases, with 11 bases between. The CDR3 sequence: CASSYLPGDSGNTIYF. CDR3 bases: TGTGCCAGCAGTTACCTGCCAGGGGACTCTGGAAACACCATATATTTT.

The J gene is TRBJ2-3, the V gene TRBV5-6; TRBD1 matches at 8 bases. The CDR3 is 15 residues long. Germline CDR1 and CDR2: SGHDT and YYEEEE. V shed 6 bases, J shed 0 bases, and the junction held 6 bases outside the gene matches. The CDR3 DNA is TGTGCCAGCATTGAGACAGGGGTTAGCACAGATACGCAGTATTTT. Translating it yields CASIETGVSTDTQYF.

This clone was observed a few times. V and J are TRBV28 and TRBJ1-5; the D gene is possibly TRBD1 (6 bases). V dropped 7 bases and J dropped 6 bases, with 13 bases sitting between them. This CDR3 has 13 residues. Germline CDR1 reads MDHEN; CDR2 reads SYDVKM. The DNA for the CDR3 is TGTGCCAGCAACCAACAGGGCGGTCAGCCCCAGCATTTT. Protein product: CASNQQGGQPQHF.

The chain combines TRBV5-1 with TRBJ2-2, with TRBD1 identical over 9 bases. Germline V gene sequence: CDR1 SGHRS, CDR2 YFSETQ. This CDR3 has 15 amino acids. Trimming took 4 bases from V and 5 from J; bases not matched to a gene: 6. The CDR3 coding sequence is TGCGCCAGCAGCCCTGGGACAGGGCAGACCGGGGAGCTGTTTTTT. Protein product: CASSPGTGQTGELFF.

This rearrangement joins TRBV7-9 to TRBJ2-5; 8 positions match TRBD2. The CDR3 consists of 14 residues. V lost 0 bases to trimming and J lost 5 bases; unmatched junction nucleotides: 2. Looked up from germline, CDR1 is SEHNR and CDR2 is FQNEAQ (reference sequence). For the CDR3, the DNA is TGTGCCAGCAGCTTAGCGGCTAGCGGGGAGACCCAGTACTTC. Amino acids: CASSLAASGETQYF.

In its sample, this clone was seen a few times. J is TRBJ1-1 and V is TRBV11-2; D is unresolved. V dropped 4 bases and J dropped 5 bases, with 11 bases sitting between them. Germline loops: CDR1 SGHAT, CDR2 FQNNGV. This CDR3 comprises 13 residues. In DNA form, the CDR3 reads TGTGCCAGCAGCTCAAAGGGAGGTACTGAAGCTTTCTTT. It codes for CASSSKGGTEAFF.

This sequence joins TRBV7-2 and TRBJ2-3; possible D gene TRBD2, 5 bases. Germline loops: CDR1 SGHTA, CDR2 FQGNSA. Trimming took off 5 bases at V and 4 bases at J, with 7 bases between the two ends. This CDR3 has 12 amino acids. CDR3 loop: CASSPAADTQYF. The CDR3 DNA follows: TGTGCCAGCAGCCCAGCGGCAGATACGCAGTATTTT.

The rearrangement uses TRBV21-1 and TRBJ1-5; the table's D call TRBD1 went unverified against the DNA. TRBV21-1 is termed a pseudogene. This CDR3 spans 16 amino acids. CDR3 residues: CATEPGQSYSNQPQHF. DNA of the CDR3: TGTGCCACCGAACCGGGACAGAGCTATAGCAATCAGCCCCAGCATTTT.

The rearrangement joins TRBV7-8 to TRBJ2-4; 12 bases fit TRBD2. Germline CDR1 reads SGHVS; CDR2 reads FQNEAQ. V lost 1 base and J lost 0; bases outside the gene matches: 10. The CDR3 is 20 amino acids. This chain's CDR3 is CASSLGLAGGRYLAKNIQYF. The CDR3 nucleotides are TGTGCCAGCAGCTTAGGGCTAGCGGGAGGGCGTTACCTAGCCAAAAACATTCAGTACTTC. Full variable domain (outside the CDR3, taken from reference TRBV7-8 and TRBJ2-4): GAGVSQSPRYKVAKRGQDVALRCDPISGHVSLFWYQQALGQGPEFLTYFQNEAQLDKSGLPSDRFFAERPEGSVSTLKIQRTQQEDSAVYLCASSLGLAGGRYLAKNIQYFGAGTRLSVL.

The J gene is TRBJ2-7, the V gene TRBV7-9; no clear D. The CDR3 contains 13 residues. Germline CDR1 and CDR2: SEHNR and FQNEAQ (reference sequence). V gave up 5 bases and J gave up 0 bases, with 8 bases separating them. CDR3: CASSAPSSYEQYF. The CDR3, as DNA: TGTGCCAGCAGCGCGCCTAGCTCCTACGAGCAGTACTTC. The whole variable domain, filled in from reference TRBV7-9 and TRBJ2-7, reads DTGVSQNPRHKITKRGQNVTFRCDPISEHNRLYWYRQTLGQGPEFLTYFQNEAQLEKSRLLSDRFSAERPKGSFSTLEIQRTEQGDSAMYLCASSAPSSYEQYFGPGTRLTVT.

This clone was seen ten or more times. DNA of the CDR3: TGCGCCAGCAGCCGAGCCCTACAGGGGGCCGGGGCTAATGAAAAACTGTTTTTT. Its translation: CASSRALQGAGANEKLFF. J is TRBJ1-4 and V is TRBV4-1; 9 nucleotides match TRBD1. Trimming removed 4 bases from V and 3 bases from J; junction bases left unmatched: 12. CDR1 and CDR2 from the germline V gene are MGHRA and YSYEKL. The CDR3 consists of 18 residues.

The chain recombines TRBV19 with TRBJ2-3; possible D gene TRBD2, 6 bases. The CDR3 sequence is 15 residues long. V was shortened by 5 bases and J by 3 bases, with 15 bases between the two germline ends. The germline CDR1 and CDR2 sequences are LNHDA and SQIVND (reference sequence). CDR3 region: CASSVLFSGTDTQYF. DNA for the CDR3: TGTGCCAGTAGTGTCCTTTTCAGCGGGACAGATACGCAGTATTTT.